This T cell receptor beta chain emerged from a study of T cells in women clearing cervical HPV infection. Across the whole study: Cases: HPV16-related CIN3 or worse on histology, a couple of invasive cancers. No precancer developed; the control's incident HPV16 infection cleared within 12 months.

V lost 6 bases to trimming and J lost 6 bases; unmatched junction nucleotides: 12. Germline CDR1 KGHSH, CDR2 LQKENI. The CDR3 runs to 15 residues. Whole-study results and caveats: Cases and controls were distinguished at AUC approximately 0.81 by richness and V genes.

The data were produced by immunoSEQ multiplex PCR, yet TCRdb's version contains in-frame clones alone and is incomplete. This sample's table reports about 24,000 clones. Points on this clone: Its specificity is unknown. Read sequence stops 3 residues before the CDR3 end, and the germline J gene provides the missing end.

Sequenced material: blood buffy coat. The source is a woman aged 18 to 69 with a cervical HPV16 infection that either progressed to CIN3+ or cleared (not recorded which). V gene TRBV18 combines with J gene TRBJ2-7; 9 bases are a match to TRBD1. The CDR3 protein is CASSRPGQGIFEQYF. CDR3 DNA (partial): TGTGCCAGCTCGCGGCCGGGACAGGGTATTTTCGAG.